Below, one T cell receptor beta chain is given with its context. The data are from a study of shared clonotypes between healthy human individuals. As for the study in general: A few men and two women, aged 18 to 49, were donors.

The germline gives CDR1 MNHEY, CDR2 SVGAGI. Trimming pared 1 base from V and 4 bases from J, leaving 10 bases between. The CDR3 is made up of 14 amino acids. Sequenced by immunoSEQ multiplex PCR; TCRdb stores in-frame clones only, minus some. This table holds 450,000 to 500,000 clones, around 73% found once. The rearrangement links TRBV6-5 to TRBJ1-2; perhaps TRBD1 as D (5 bases). The sample was PBMCs. The sequence derives from a woman in her forties in good health. Some clones in this sample may be carry-over from other donors' samples. CDR3 loop: CASSYYRGTYGYTF. The CDR3 DNA is TGTGCCAGCAGTTACTACCGGGGGACCTATGGCTACACCTTC.